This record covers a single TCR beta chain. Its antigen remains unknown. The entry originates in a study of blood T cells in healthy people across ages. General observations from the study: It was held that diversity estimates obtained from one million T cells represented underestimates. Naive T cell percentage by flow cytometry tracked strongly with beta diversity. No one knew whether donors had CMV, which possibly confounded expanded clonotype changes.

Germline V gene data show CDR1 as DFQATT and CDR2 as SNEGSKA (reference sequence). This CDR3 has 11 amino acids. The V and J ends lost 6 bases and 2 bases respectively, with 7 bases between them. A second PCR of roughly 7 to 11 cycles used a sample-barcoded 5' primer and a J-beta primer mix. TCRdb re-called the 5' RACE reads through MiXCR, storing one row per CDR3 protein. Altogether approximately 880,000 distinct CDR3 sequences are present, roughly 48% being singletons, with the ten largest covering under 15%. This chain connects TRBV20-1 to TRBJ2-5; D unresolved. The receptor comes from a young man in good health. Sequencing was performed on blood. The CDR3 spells CSAEIQETQYF. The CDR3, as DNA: TGCAGTGCCGAGATACAAGAGACCCAGTACTTC.